A single sample gave rise to the 26 T cell receptor beta chains below, sequenced in a study of cytotoxic CD8 clonotypes in ibrutinib-treated CLL. This table comes from immunoSEQ multiplex PCR, and its TCRdb copy is limited to in-frame clones, with some not included. Among tens of thousands of clones, around 52% were seen once, and the ten largest hold 5% to 5.5%. The source material was PBMCs, sampled before ibrutinib treatment. All receptors come from a human donor with chronic lymphocytic leukemia.

The chain is built from TRBV5-1 and TRBJ2-3; D ambiguous. Per the germline V gene, CDR1 is SGHRS and CDR2 is YFSETQ. This CDR3 is built from 14 residues. V lost 2 bases and J lost 5, with 12 bases in between. Written as DNA, the CDR3 is TGCGCCAGCAGCTTAGAACTCCCCTTAGATACGCAGTATTTT. The encoded protein is CASSLELPLDTQYF.

The rearrangement links TRBV2 to TRBJ2-1, with 7 nucleotides matching TRBD2. After removal of 5 bases from V and 2 bases from J, the junction contained 3 bases not matched to a gene. Germline V gene lookup returns CDR1 SNHLY and CDR2 FYNNEI. The length of the CDR3 is 14 residues. The CDR3 spells CASSRLATYNEQFF. The CDR3 DNA reads as TGTGCCAGCAGTAGACTAGCTACCTACAATGAGCAGTTCTTC.

J is TRBJ2-7 and V is TRBV6-5, with D maybe TRBD1 (6 bases). The CDR3 has 15 residues. CDR1 and CDR2 (germline): MNHEY, SVGAGI. Deletions cut 5 bases from V and 4 bases from J, with 18 bases between. The CDR3 is CASSRGGPGQYEQYF. As DNA, the CDR3 is TGTGCCAGCAGTCGAGGGGGTCCGGGGCAATACGAGCAGTACTTC.

The chain is built from TRBV6-6 and TRBJ1-3; no reliable D call. Per germline, CDR1 MNHNY and CDR2 SVGAGI (reference sequence). V was shortened by 0 bases and J by 0 bases, with 9 bases between the two germline ends. The CDR3 spans 16 residues. CDR3 loop: CASSYSGGYSGNTIYF. The CDR3 DNA is TGTGCCAGCAGTTACTCTGGAGGGTACTCTGGAAACACCATATATTTT.

This clone has more than one count but fewer than ten. This chain joins TRBV4-1 and TRBJ2-3; the D is unclear. Germline CDR1 reads MGHRA; CDR2 reads YSYEKL. The ends were cut back, 4 bases at V and 1 base at J, with 15 bases in the middle. CDR3 length: 16 amino acids. CDR3 region: CASSPSGPTGTDTQYF. CDR3 nucleotide sequence: TGCGCCAGCAGCCCCTCCGGACCCACGGGCACAGATACGCAGTATTTT.

This sequence joins TRBV5-5 and TRBJ2-7; 10 positions match TRBD1. V lost 3 bases, J lost 4 bases, and 7 bases stayed unmatched. Germline loops: CDR1 SGHKS, CDR2 YYEKEE (reference sequence). This CDR3 has 15 residues. The CDR3 DNA sequence: TGTGCCAGCAGCTCCCGGGACAGGGGTGTATACGAGCAGTACTTC. This sequence encodes CASSSRDRGVYEQYF.

This chain's CDR3 is CASSESAGGWTEAFF. The CDR3, as DNA: TGCGCCAGCAGTGAGTCCGCAGGGGGCTGGACTGAAGCTTTCTTT. The chain joins TRBV10-2 to TRBJ1-1, with 8 bases fitting TRBD1. CDR1 is WSHSY and CDR2 is SAAADI in the germline V gene. CDR3 size: 15 residues. J lost 5 bases, V lost 0 bases, and 5 bases had no gene match.

The rearrangement uses TRBV29-1 and TRBJ1-2, with D unresolved. Trimming cost V 6 bases and J 3 bases, with 20 bases left between them. Germline V gene sequence: CDR1 SQVTM, CDR2 ANQGSEA. The CDR3 consists of 15 residues. CDR3 protein: CSVRFFVEGYYGYTF. The DNA of the CDR3 is TGCAGCGTACGCTTTTTTGTCGAAGGATACTATGGCTACACCTTC.

J is TRBJ1-4 and V is TRBV18, with D possibly being TRBD1 (6 bases). Trimming pared 8 bases from V and 2 bases from J, leaving 12 bases between. The CDR3 consists of 14 residues. Germline V lookup: CDR1 KGHSH, CDR2 LQKENI. The DNA for the CDR3 is TGTGCCAGCACCGAACAGGGTACTAATGAAAAACTGTTTTTT. Its protein product is CASTEQGTNEKLFF. Looking up the rest from reference TRBV18 and TRBJ1-4 gives the full variable domain: NAGVMQNPRHLVRRRGQEARLRCSPMKGHSHVYWYRQLPEEGLKFMVYLQKENIIDESGMPKERFSAEFPKEGPSILRIQQVVRGDSAAYFCASTEQGTNEKLFFGSGTQLSVL.

This clone was detected a few times. V gene TRBV18 combines with J gene TRBJ1-6; the D is unclear. Germline lookup yields CDR1 KGHSH and CDR2 LQKENI. CDR3 length: 15 residues. Deletions cut 3 bases from V and 7 bases from J, with 13 bases between. CDR3 sequence: CASSPGPRVNSPLHF. The CDR3, as DNA: TGTGCCAGCTCACCCGGGCCCCGGGTCAATTCACCCCTCCACTTT.

The chain links TRBV7-8 to TRBJ1-4; no firm D call. V shed 0 bases and J shed 7 bases, with 6 bases lying between them. Germline CDR1 SGHVS, CDR2 FQNEAQ. There are 13 residues in the CDR3. Here the CDR3 DNA reads TGTGCCAGCAGCTTAGCGCGGGGTGAAAAACTGTTTTTT. Amino acids: CASSLARGEKLFF.

This clone was seen a few times. The V call is TRBV2, the J call TRBJ1-2; 8 bases are a match to TRBD1. Looked up from germline, CDR1 is SNHLY and CDR2 is FYNNEI. This CDR3 has 19 amino acids. V lost 10 bases and J lost 4; bases outside the gene matches: 26. CDR3 DNA sequence: TGTGCCAACTCAAGGGAATCACCCCGATCGACAGGGGCACCCTATGGCTACACCTTC. Translating it yields CANSRESPRSTGAPYGYTF.

Only one count was recorded for this clone. The chain has TRBV5-4 and TRBJ2-5; 8 bases are shared with TRBD1. Unmatched junction bases numbered 11, after V lost 9 bases and J lost 4 bases. Germline loops: CDR1 SGHNT, CDR2 YYREEE (reference sequence). This CDR3 has 14 amino acids. CDR3 in amino acids: CATSAGRGRETQYF. CDR3 in DNA: TGTGCCACCTCAGCGGGCAGGGGGCGAGAGACCCAGTACTTC. Complete variable domain (other parts from reference TRBV5-4 and TRBJ2-5): ETGVTQSPTHLIKTRGQQVTLRCSSQSGHNTVSWYQQALGQGPQFIFQYYREEENGRGNFPPRFSGLQFPNYSSELNVNALELDDSALYLCATSAGRGRETQYFGPGTRLLVL.

This clone was detected a few times. The genes are TRBV4-1 and TRBJ2-2; D is unclear. In germline, CDR1 is MGHRA, CDR2 YSYEKL. The CDR3 length is 13 residues. The germline V and J ends were trimmed by 1 base and 6 bases, with 6 bases remaining between them. The CDR3 loop reads CASSQGVAGELFF. The CDR3 DNA reads TGCGCCAGCAGCCAAGGAGTGGCCGGGGAGCTGTTTTTT.

This sequence joins TRBV11-2 and TRBJ1-2, with TRBD1 matching over 9 bases. CDR3 length equals 14 residues. The V and J ends lost 5 bases and 3 bases, in that order; junction bases with no gene match: 4. Per germline, CDR1 SGHAT and CDR2 FQNNGV. The DNA for the CDR3 is TGTGCCAGCAGCGAGGACAGGGGCCACTATGGCTACACCTTC. This gives the protein CASSEDRGHYGYTF.

This rearrangement joins TRBV6-5 to TRBJ1-6; possibly TRBD1 for D (5 bases). The V end was cut by 5 bases, the J end by 7 bases, with 12 bases between. CDR3 length: 14 amino acids. From germline, CDR1 is MNHEY and CDR2 SVGAGI. CDR3 region: CASSRGTENSPLHF. In nucleotides, the CDR3 is TGTGCCAGCAGTCGAGGGACGGAGAATTCACCCCTCCACTTT.

The chain employs TRBV25-1 and TRBJ2-7; TRBD2 might be the D (5 bases). Germline CDR1 MGHDK, CDR2 SYGVNS. Deletions cut 2 bases from V and 4 bases from J, with 12 bases between. This CDR3 spans 14 amino acids. CDR3: CASSEIDYAYEQYF. DNA for the CDR3: TGTGCCAGCAGTGAAATCGACTATGCGTACGAGCAGTACTTC.

Comment on this clone: Other DNA sequences in this sample translate to the same CDR3. The chain joins TRBV9 to TRBJ2-3; a weak D match, TRBD2 (6 bases). Germline V gene data show CDR1 as SGDLS and CDR2 as YYNGEE. This CDR3 contains 15 residues. The V gene lost 0 bases and the J gene lost 0 bases, with 8 bases spanning the gap. The CDR3 DNA reads TGTGCCAGCAGCGTAGGTGCGGGGAGCACAGATACGCAGTATTTT. It specifies CASSVGAGSTDTQYF.

This clone is a singleton in its sample. V gene TRBV7-8 combines with J gene TRBJ1-3; D gene ambiguous. This CDR3 region has 14 residues. V lost 1 base to trimming and J lost 4 bases, with 8 bases between them. Germline-derived CDR1 and CDR2 are SGHVS and FQNEAQ. For the CDR3, the DNA is TGTGCCAGCAGCTTAGTGGCAGCCGGAAACACCATATATTTT. Protein sequence: CASSLVAAGNTIYF. Complete variable domain (other parts from reference TRBV7-8 and TRBJ1-3): GAGVSQSPRYKVAKRGQDVALRCDPISGHVSLFWYQQALGQGPEFLTYFQNEAQLDKSGLPSDRFFAERPEGSVSTLKIQRTQQEDSAVYLCASSLVAAGNTIYFGEGSWLTVV.

This clone was picked up one time. The chain links TRBV4-3 to TRBJ2-5, with TRBD1 matching over 12 bases. Germline-derived CDR1 and CDR2 are LGHNA and YSLEER. Losses at the gene ends were 3 bases for V and 1 base for J; bases not matched to a gene: 0. There are 15 residues in the CDR3. CDR3 in amino acids: CASSQGQGAQETQYF. In nucleotides, the CDR3 is TGCGCCAGCAGCCAGGGACAGGGGGCCCAAGAGACCCAGTACTTC.

This clone was seen a handful of times. The CDR3 bases are TGTGCCAGCAGCCCCGGGGGCGAGCAGTACTTC. It codes for CASSPGGEQYF. The chain is built from TRBV5-4 and TRBJ2-7; the D gene is possibly TRBD2 (6 bases). The CDR3 runs 11 residues. Trimming shortened V by 4 bases and J by 6 bases, and 8 bases separated the two germline ends. The germline V gene encodes CDR1 SGHNT and CDR2 YYREEE (reference sequence).

This sequence joins TRBV21-1 and TRBJ2-3; the D call TRBD2 from the table was never checked on the DNA. TRBV21-1 is a documented pseudogene. The CDR3 spans 12 residues. CDR3 sequence (DNA): TGTGCCAGCAGCCGGAGGGGGGGAAGGCTGTATTTT. This translates into CASSRRGGRLYF.

This chain joins TRBV10-2 and TRBJ2-2; tentative D call: TRBD1 (6 bases). CDR1 is WSHSY and CDR2 is SAAADI in the germline V gene. V was trimmed by 8 bases and J by 3 bases, leaving 16 bases between them. The CDR3 contains 15 residues. Written as DNA, the CDR3 is TGCGCCAGCTTACATACAGGGAAGGACACCGGGGAGCTGTTTTTT. It specifies CASLHTGKDTGELFF.

As regards this clone: Germline and junction disagree at one end, which may indicate a read error. This rearrangement joins TRBV5-1 to TRBJ2-7; unclear D gene. Germline CDR1 reads SGHRS; CDR2 reads YFSETQ. The CDR3 sequence is 8 residues long. The CDR3 DNA reads as TGCGCCAGCAGCTTACCGCCCTTC. Residues: CASSLPPF.

The gene calls are TRBV7-2 and TRBJ2-5, with D perhaps assigned TRBD1 or TRBD2 (7 bases each). The CDR3 totals 17 residues. V gave up 5 bases and J gave up 6 bases, with 25 bases separating them. The V gene's germline CDR1 is SGHTA and CDR2 FQGNSA. The CDR3: CASSPRAGGAKRQTQYF. In DNA, the CDR3 is TGTGCCAGCAGCCCTAGGGCAGGGGGGGCTAAGCGGCAGACCCAGTACTTC.

Here the CDR3 reads CASSISFGDEQYF. As DNA, the CDR3 is TGTGCCAGTAGTATAAGCTTCGGGGACGAGCAGTACTTC. The chain has TRBV19 and TRBJ2-7; D might be TRBD2 (5 bases). V lost 2 bases and J 5 bases, leaving 10 bases between the germline ends. This CDR3 spans 13 amino acids. Germline CDR1 and CDR2: LNHDA and SQIVND (reference sequence).